The clone carrying this T cell receptor (beta chain) was observed a few times. This sample is part of a study of OX40 agonist ivuxolimab in advanced cancers. Study as a whole: Patients assigned to dose escalation were diagnosed with hepatocellular carcinoma, melanoma, renal cell or head and neck cancer.

From germline, CDR1 is SNHLY and CDR2 FYNNEI. Trimming took off 4 bases at V and 3 bases at J, with 15 bases between the two ends. The CDR3 consists of 15 residues. Profiling relied on immunoSEQ multiplex PCR, and the TCRdb table lists in-frame clones only, not all of them. This sample has approximately 80,000 clones, with under 85% found just once. The sequence derives from an adult with an advanced solid tumor such as melanoma, head and neck, liver or kidney cancer. The chain carries TRBV2 and TRBJ2-5; D possibly corresponds to TRBD1 (6 bases). The specimen comprised CD4+ or CD8+ T cells sorted from blood, sampled in a trial of the OX40 agonist ivuxolimab. The CDR3 nucleotides are TGTGCCAGCAGTGTAGCAGGGGTTGGAGAAGAGACCCAGTACTTC. It specifies CASSVAGVGEETQYF.